The 13 T cell receptor beta chains in this list originate from one sample, sequenced in a study of CD8 T cells in Susac syndrome. The RNA input was roughly 0.45 to 1 ug, and it was reverse transcribed with random hexamers. TCRdb fed the immunoSEQ multiplex PCR reads into MiXCR, producing one record per CDR3 protein. Of around 170,000 distinct CDR3 sequences in the sample, around 96% were seen once. Sequencing input: CD8+ T cells from PBMCs. The receptors here all came from a human donor with multiple sclerosis.

The chain couples TRBV4-1 to TRBJ2-5; tentative D call: TRBD2 (5 bases). Germline CDR1 MGHRA, CDR2 YSYEKL. Between the trimmed V and J ends, which lost 2 bases and 7 bases, there was a span of 23 bases. The CDR3 contains 17 residues. The DNA for the CDR3 is TGCGCCAGCAGCCAACCCCGGAGGACCTCCCAGGATGGGACCCAGTACTTC. This codes for CASSQPRRTSQDGTQYF.

V and J are TRBV5-1 and TRBJ2-3; 7 bases align to TRBD2. The germline V gene has CDR1 SGHRS and CDR2 YFSETQ. The CDR3 length is 17 residues. Unmatched junction bases numbered 10, after V lost 1 base and J lost 2 bases. The CDR3 nucleotides are TGCGCCAGCAGCTTGAGGCTGTTCGGACTAGACACAGATACGCAGTATTTT. It translates to CASSLRLFGLDTDTQYF.

The gene calls are TRBV9 and TRBJ1-1; D remains ambiguous. The CDR3 sequence is 15 residues long. Germline V lookup: CDR1 SGDLS, CDR2 YYNGEE. Between the trimmed V and J ends, which lost 3 bases and 1 base, there was a span of 13 bases. CDR3 nucleotides: TGTGCCAGCAGCGCCGGCGATGGATGGAACACTGAAGCTTTCTTT. Translated: CASSAGDGWNTEAFF.

The chain recombines TRBV4-2 with TRBJ2-7, with D unclear. CDR3 length: 15 amino acids. The germline V gene encodes CDR1 LGHNA and CDR2 YNFKEQ. V was cut by 0 bases and J by 0 bases, with 9 bases left in between. This CDR3 reads CASSQEATDSYEQYF. In DNA form, the CDR3 reads TGTGCCAGCAGCCAAGAGGCAACCGACTCCTACGAGCAGTACTTC.

The CDR3 bases are TGTGCCAGCAGCGCCCCGGGTCTAAACAATGAGCAGTTCTTC. This encodes CASSAPGLNNEQFF. The rearrangement uses TRBV7-9 and TRBJ2-1; D remains unclear. V was pared by 5 bases and J by 5 bases, with 13 bases between. Per germline, CDR1 SEHNR and CDR2 FQNEAQ (reference sequence). This CDR3 comprises 14 residues.

The chain links TRBV29-1 to TRBJ2-7, with a weak D call TRBD2 (6 bases). Germline V gene lookup returns CDR1 SQVTM and CDR2 ANQGSEA. V lost 7 bases to trimming and J lost 3 bases, with 16 bases between them. This CDR3 has 13 residues. CDR3 residues: CSAEGPTVYEQYF. CDR3 DNA sequence: TGCAGCGCGGAGGGCCCTACCGTCTACGAGCAGTACTTC.

The chain employs TRBV5-1 and TRBJ2-1; 11 positions agree with TRBD2. The CDR3 extends over 16 amino acids. V lost 2 bases and J lost 6; bases outside the gene matches: 7. In germline, CDR1 is SGHRS, CDR2 YFSETQ. The CDR3 loop reads CASSFPEGTSGNEQFF. The CDR3 DNA reads TGCGCCAGCAGCTTCCCAGAGGGGACTAGCGGCAATGAGCAGTTCTTC.

The count of this clonotype is one. The chain has TRBV29-1 and TRBJ2-2, with no clear D. Trimming stripped 5 bases from V and 1 base from J, with 8 bases between. Germline V CDR1 and CDR2: SQVTM, ANQGSEA. The CDR3 sequence is 13 residues long. The CDR3 DNA sequence: TGCAGCGTTCGGGCAGGGAACACCGGGGAGCTGTTTTTT. Protein: CSVRAGNTGELFF.

The chain is built from TRBV9 and TRBJ1-1; 7 nucleotides match TRBD1. This CDR3 is 16 amino acids long. Germline-derived CDR1 and CDR2 are SGDLS and YYNGEE. The trim removed 5 bases at V and 0 bases at J, leaving 10 bases unmatched. The CDR3 nucleotides read TGTGCCAGCAGTGACGCAGGGGGTCTGATGAACACTGAAGCTTTCTTT. Translated, it gives CASSDAGGLMNTEAFF. Full variable domain (rest looked up from reference TRBV9 and TRBJ1-1): DSGVTQTPKHLITATGQRVTLRCSPRSGDLSVYWYQQSLDQGLQFLIQYYNGEERAKGNILERFSAQQFPDLHSELNLSSLELGDSALYFCASSDAGGLMNTEAFFGQGTRLTVV.

The genes are TRBV6-5 and TRBJ2-7; TRBD1 agrees at 8 bases. Germline CDR1 reads MNHEY; CDR2 reads SVGAGI. The CDR3 has 14 amino acids. With V trimmed by 2 bases and J by 10 bases, 10 bases remained unmatched. The chain's CDR3 is CASSYRRQGIPQYF. The CDR3 region has the DNA TGTGCCAGCAGTTACAGGAGACAGGGGATTCCCCAGTACTTC.

V is TRBV15 and J is TRBJ2-7; TRBD1 might be the D (5 bases). Trimming stripped 0 bases from V and 5 bases from J, with 8 bases between. CDR3 length: 13 residues. Germline V gene sequence: CDR1 LNHNV, CDR2 YYDKDF (reference sequence). CDR3 sequence: CATSRDLGDEQYF. CDR3 DNA: TGTGCCACCAGCAGAGATCTAGGGGACGAGCAGTACTTC.

V is TRBV27 and J is TRBJ2-7; tentative D call: TRBD1 (5 bases). The V end lost 4 bases, the J end lost 0 bases, and 19 bases lay between the germline ends. This CDR3 contains 17 residues. Germline V gene lookup returns CDR1 MNHEY and CDR2 SMNVEV (reference sequence). The CDR3 nucleotides read TGTGCCAGCAGTTCAGGGTTCGGTCTGTCAGGCTCCTACGAGCAGTACTTC. This encodes CASSSGFGLSGSYEQYF.

The chain has TRBV15 and TRBJ1-1; TRBD1 matches at 10 bases. CDR3 length equals 15 residues. V shed 5 bases and J 6 bases; nucleotides not matched to a gene: 9. Germline lookup yields CDR1 LNHNV and CDR2 YYDKDF (reference sequence). Here the CDR3 DNA reads TGTGCCACCAGCTTAGACAGGGGGCCTTTGGCTGAAGCTTTCTTT. Its protein is CATSLDRGPLAEAFF. The full variable domain, with the rest looked up from reference TRBV15 and TRBJ1-1, is DAMVIQNPRYQVTQFGKPVTLSCSQTLNHNVMYWYQQKSSQAPKLLFHYYDKDFNNEADTPDNFQSRRPNTSFCFLDIRSPGLGDTAMYLCATSLDRGPLAEAFFGQGTRLTVV.